One sample yielded the 21 T cell receptor beta chains listed below, sequenced in a study of blood T cell repertoires in COVID-19. Sequenced by immunoSEQ multiplex PCR; TCRdb stores in-frame clones only, minus some. Found here are roughly 400,000 clones, 90% of them singletons; the top ten hold approximately 0.65%. The sample was PBMCs or T cells enriched from blood (not recorded which). These receptor sequences come from a man between 18 and 35 years old who had recovered from COVID-19.

The genes are TRBV6-2 or TRBV6-3 and TRBJ1-6, with D maybe TRBD1 (6 bases). CDR1 MNHEY and CDR2 SVGEGT come from the germline V gene. V lost 2 bases, J lost 5 bases, and 10 bases lay in between. The CDR3 has 15 residues. This chain's CDR3 is CASSYLDSHNSPLHF. The CDR3 DNA sequence: TGTGCCAGCAGTTACCTGGACAGTCATAATTCACCCCTCCACTTT.

A remark on this clone: Different DNA sequences within this sample yield the same CDR3. V gene TRBV18 combines with J gene TRBJ1-2; perhaps TRBD1 as D (6 bases). From germline, CDR1 is KGHSH and CDR2 LQKENI. V shed 6 bases and J shed 2 bases, with 10 bases lying between them. The CDR3 consists of 13 residues. CDR3 DNA: TGTGCCAGCTCCCCCGACAGGAACTATGGCTACACCTTC. Translating it yields CASSPDRNYGYTF. The full variable domain, completed using reference TRBV18 and TRBJ1-2, is NAGVMQNPRHLVRRRGQEARLRCSPMKGHSHVYWYRQLPEEGLKFMVYLQKENIIDESGMPKERFSAEFPKEGPSILRIQQVVRGDSAAYFCASSPDRNYGYTFGSGTRLTVV.

This chain connects TRBV27 to TRBJ2-2, with 11 bases identical to TRBD1. The V and J ends lost 5 bases and 4 bases, in that order; junction bases with no gene match: 6. Germline-derived CDR1 and CDR2 are MNHEY and SMNVEV (reference sequence). This CDR3 has 16 amino acids. CDR3 DNA sequence: TGTGCCAGCAGTCCTTATGGGACAGGGGGCACCGGGGAGCTGTTTTTT. This encodes CASSPYGTGGTGELFF.

V is TRBV25-1 and J is TRBJ1-2, with TRBD1 matching 12 bases. With V trimmed by 3 bases and J by 5 bases, 4 bases remained unmatched. This CDR3 has 15 amino acids. CDR1 and CDR2 from the germline V gene are MGHDK and SYGVNS. The CDR3 spells CASSEGQGAGYGYTF. Written as DNA, the CDR3 is TGTGCCAGCAGTGAGGGACAGGGGGCGGGATATGGCTACACCTTC.

The chain links TRBV18 to TRBJ1-2, with D unclear. CDR1 and CDR2 from the germline V gene are KGHSH and LQKENI. The CDR3 runs 15 residues. Deletions cut 2 bases from V and 2 bases from J, with 12 bases between. The CDR3 coding sequence is TGTGCCAGCTCACCATCCCGCTATCTAAACTATGGCTACACCTTC. This sequence encodes CASSPSRYLNYGYTF.

The rearrangement joins TRBV6-6 to TRBJ1-6; D is unclear. The V gene lost 4 bases and the J gene lost 9 bases, with 7 bases spanning the gap. The V gene's germline CDR1 is MNHNY and CDR2 SVGAGI (reference sequence). The CDR3 is made up of 12 amino acids. The CDR3 here is CASSWPGSPLHF. For the CDR3, the DNA is TGTGCCAGCAGTTGGCCGGGTTCACCCCTCCACTTT.

This CDR3 reads CASSTHPAEGSEKLFF. The CDR3, as DNA: TGTGCCAGTAGTACACACCCGGCGGAGGGAAGTGAAAAACTGTTTTTT. V usage is TRBV19 and J usage is TRBJ1-4; D gene uncertain. In germline, CDR1 is LNHDA, CDR2 SQIVND (reference sequence). This CDR3 is built from 16 residues. Trimming removed 4 bases at V and 7 bases at J, with 19 bases between.

V and J are TRBV9 and TRBJ2-1, with 8 bases that match TRBD1. This CDR3 comprises 16 residues. The junction had 6 bases not matched to a gene; V was cut back by 0 bases and J by 4 bases. Germline loops: CDR1 SGDLS, CDR2 YYNGEE. CDR3 protein: CASSVGAGGLYNEQFF. CDR3 sequence (DNA): TGTGCCAGCAGCGTAGGGGCAGGGGGCCTATACAATGAGCAGTTCTTC.

This chain joins TRBV27 and TRBJ2-1; possible D gene TRBD2, 6 bases. V lost 2 bases and J 7 bases, leaving 15 bases between the germline ends. CDR1 MNHEY and CDR2 SMNVEV come from the germline V gene (reference sequence). This CDR3 is 15 amino acids long. This chain's CDR3 is CASSLADPAGNEQFF. The DNA of the CDR3 is TGTGCCAGCAGTTTAGCGGACCCGGCGGGGAATGAGCAGTTCTTC.

This clone was observed once. The genes are TRBV6-5 and TRBJ1-1, with 7 bases fitting TRBD1. CDR3 length: 13 amino acids. Germline lookup yields CDR1 MNHEY and CDR2 SVGAGI. After removal of 8 bases from V and 0 bases from J, the junction contained 3 bases not matched to a gene. The CDR3 is CASSGTVNTEAFF. In DNA, the CDR3 is TGTGCCAGCTCCGGGACAGTGAACACTGAAGCTTTCTTT.

This clone was observed at least ten times. The chain couples TRBV6-4 to TRBJ2-3, with 12 bases that match TRBD2. This CDR3 spans 14 amino acids. V shed 4 bases, J shed 4 bases, and the junction held 0 bases outside the gene matches. CDR1 is MRHNA, CDR2 SNTAGT, per germline. The CDR3 reads CASSGLAGADTQYF. The CDR3 nucleotides are TGTGCCAGCAGTGGACTAGCGGGAGCAGATACGCAGTATTTT.

The chain's CDR3 is CASSTGGAGANVLTF. CDR3 sequence (DNA): TGTGCCAGTAGTACGGGGGGGGCGGGGGCCAACGTCCTGACTTTC. The chain couples TRBV19 to TRBJ2-6; 8 bases are shared with TRBD2. Germline assignment: CDR1 LNHDA and CDR2 SQIVND (reference sequence). V trimming: 4 bases; J trimming: 4 bases; junction bases outside the gene matches: 3. The CDR3 contains 15 residues.

The V call is TRBV9, the J call TRBJ1-3, with D perhaps TRBD1 (5 bases). The CDR3 length is 13 residues. Trimming took 7 bases from V and 4 from J, leaving 12 bases between them. Germline values: CDR1 SGDLS, CDR2 YYNGEE. As DNA, the CDR3 is TGTGCCAGCGCAGGGAGGGGCGGAAACACCATATATTTT. Translation: CASAGRGGNTIYF. The full variable domain, rest sourced from reference TRBV9 and TRBJ1-3, is DSGVTQTPKHLITATGQRVTLRCSPRSGDLSVYWYQQSLDQGLQFLIQYYNGEERAKGNILERFSAQQFPDLHSELNLSSLELGDSALYFCASAGRGGNTIYFGEGSWLTVV.

V is TRBV5-1 and J is TRBJ1-1; D might be TRBD1 (5 bases). Germline assignment: CDR1 SGHRS and CDR2 YFSETQ. The V end was cut by 9 bases, the J end by 3 bases, with 9 bases between. The CDR3 spans 11 residues. CDR3 loop: CATKGDTEAFF. CDR3 sequence (DNA): TGCGCCACCAAAGGGGACACTGAAGCTTTCTTT.

This clone has only a few counts. The chain carries TRBV7-9 and TRBJ2-1, with 7 bases matching TRBD2. CDR1 is SEHNR, CDR2 FQNEAQ, per germline (reference sequence). The CDR3 has 15 residues. The V segment lost 3 bases and the J segment 5 bases; nucleotides outside the gene matches: 7. Here the CDR3 reads CASSLIGGLHNEQFF. As DNA, the CDR3 is TGTGCCAGCAGCTTGATTGGGGGACTACACAATGAGCAGTTCTTC.

The V gene is TRBV9, the J gene TRBJ1-1; weak D call: TRBD1 (5 bases). CDR1 and CDR2 from the germline V gene are SGDLS and YYNGEE. The CDR3 is 15 amino acids. Trimming stripped 4 bases from V and 4 bases from J, with 17 bases between. This CDR3 reads CASSLEGQGGTEAFF. Here the CDR3 DNA reads TGTGCCAGCAGCTTAGAGGGGCAGGGAGGCACTGAAGCTTTCTTT.

CDR3: CASSSPWGGLYEKLFF. CDR3 in DNA: TGTGCCAGCAGCTCCCCTTGGGGAGGTCTTTATGAAAAACTGTTTTTT. The chain links TRBV11-3 to TRBJ1-4; no definite D call. This CDR3 is built from 16 residues. V was trimmed by 4 bases and J by 6 bases, leaving 18 bases between them. Germline CDR1 is SGHNT and CDR2 is YENEEA.

The rearrangement uses TRBV15 and TRBJ1-3; no firm D call. There are 16 residues in the CDR3. Germline values: CDR1 LNHNV, CDR2 YYDKDF (reference sequence). V lost 0 bases and J 0 bases, leaving 9 bases between the germline ends. The CDR3 DNA follows: TGTGCCACCAGCAGAGATTACAGCCTCTCTGGAAACACCATATATTTT. As protein: CATSRDYSLSGNTIYF. Drawing the rest from reference TRBV15 and TRBJ1-3, the complete variable domain is DAMVIQNPRYQVTQFGKPVTLSCSQTLNHNVMYWYQQKSSQAPKLLFHYYDKDFNNEADTPDNFQSRRPNTSFCFLDIRSPGLGDTAMYLCATSRDYSLSGNTIYFGEGSWLTVV.

The chain joins TRBV28 to TRBJ1-2, with a weak D call TRBD1 (5 bases). The CDR3 has 16 residues. V dropped 7 bases and J dropped 7 bases, with 25 bases sitting between them. Germline lookup yields CDR1 MDHEN and CDR2 SYDVKM. The CDR3 spells CASIATLMGRKGGYTF. In nucleotides, the CDR3 is TGTGCCAGCATTGCAACACTTATGGGGCGGAAGGGTGGCTACACCTTC.

The DNA of the CDR3 is TGTGCCAGCGGAACAGGGACAGTTAACATTCAGTACTTC. The encoded protein is CASGTGTVNIQYF. This chain links TRBV11-2 with TRBJ2-4; TRBD1 agrees at 7 bases. V dropped 8 bases and J dropped 7; count of bases not matched to a gene: 8. In germline, CDR1 is SGHAT, CDR2 FQNNGV. The CDR3 runs 13 residues.

The J gene is TRBJ1-2, the V gene TRBV3-1 (or the pseudogene TRBV3-2); D not certain. This CDR3 comprises 15 residues. The V end was cut by 1 base, the J end by 4 bases, with 13 bases between. CDR1 and CDR2 (germline): LGHDT, YNNKEL (reference sequence). The CDR3 loop is CASSQGSQPTYGYTF. In DNA form, the CDR3 reads TGTGCCAGCAGCCAAGGTTCACAGCCGACCTATGGCTACACCTTC.